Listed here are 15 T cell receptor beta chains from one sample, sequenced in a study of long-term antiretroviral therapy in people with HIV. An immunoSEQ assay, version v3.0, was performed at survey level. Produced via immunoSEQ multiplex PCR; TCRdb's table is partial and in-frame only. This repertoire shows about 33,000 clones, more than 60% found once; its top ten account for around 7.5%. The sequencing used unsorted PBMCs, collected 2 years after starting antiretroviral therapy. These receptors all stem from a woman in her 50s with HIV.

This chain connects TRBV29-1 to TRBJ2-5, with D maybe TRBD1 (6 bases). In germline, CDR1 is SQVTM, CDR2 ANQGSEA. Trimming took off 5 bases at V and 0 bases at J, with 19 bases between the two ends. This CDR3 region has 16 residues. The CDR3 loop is CSVRSVRQANQETQYF. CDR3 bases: TGCAGCGTTCGATCCGTTAGACAGGCGAACCAAGAGACCCAGTACTTC.

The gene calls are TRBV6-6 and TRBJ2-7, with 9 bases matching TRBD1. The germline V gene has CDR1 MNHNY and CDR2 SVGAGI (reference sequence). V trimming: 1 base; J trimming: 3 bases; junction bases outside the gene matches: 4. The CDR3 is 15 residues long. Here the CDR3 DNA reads TGTGCCAGCAGTTACTGGAGGACAGGGGACTACGAGCAGTACTTC. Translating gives CASSYWRTGDYEQYF.

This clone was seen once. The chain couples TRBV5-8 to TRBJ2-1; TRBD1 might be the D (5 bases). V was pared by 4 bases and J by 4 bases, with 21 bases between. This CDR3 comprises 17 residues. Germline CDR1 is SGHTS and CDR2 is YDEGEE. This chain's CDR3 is CASSTDRASIGYNEQFF. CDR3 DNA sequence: TGTGCCAGCAGCACCGACAGAGCCTCTATAGGGTACAATGAGCAGTTCTTC.

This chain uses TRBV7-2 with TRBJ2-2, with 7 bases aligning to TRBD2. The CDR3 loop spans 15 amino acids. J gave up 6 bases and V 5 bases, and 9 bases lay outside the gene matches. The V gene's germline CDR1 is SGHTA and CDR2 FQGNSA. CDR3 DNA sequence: TGTGCCAGCAGCATGGAACTAGCGATGGCCGGGGAGCTGTTTTTT. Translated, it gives CASSMELAMAGELFF.

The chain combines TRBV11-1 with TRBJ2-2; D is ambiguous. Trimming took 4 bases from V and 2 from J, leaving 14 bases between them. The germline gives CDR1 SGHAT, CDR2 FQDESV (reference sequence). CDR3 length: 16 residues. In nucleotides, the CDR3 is TGTGCCAGCAGCTCCAGATCCAGGCTTAACACCGGGGAGCTGTTTTTT. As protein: CASSSRSRLNTGELFF.

CDR3 sequence: CASKGSWGNTGELFF. Here the CDR3 DNA reads TGCGCCAGCAAAGGTAGCTGGGGGAACACCGGGGAGCTGTTTTTT. V gene TRBV5-1 combines with J gene TRBJ2-2; D gene unclear. Germline V lookup: CDR1 SGHRS, CDR2 YFSETQ. The CDR3 covers 15 residues. Between the trimmed V and J ends, which lost 6 bases and 1 base, there was a span of 13 bases.

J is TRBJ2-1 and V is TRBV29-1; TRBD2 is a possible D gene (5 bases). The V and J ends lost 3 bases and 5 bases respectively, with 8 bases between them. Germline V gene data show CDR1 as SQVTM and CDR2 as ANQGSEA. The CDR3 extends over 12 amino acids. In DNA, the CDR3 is TGCAGCGTTGAGGGAGTAGACAATGAGCAGTTCTTC. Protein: CSVEGVDNEQFF.

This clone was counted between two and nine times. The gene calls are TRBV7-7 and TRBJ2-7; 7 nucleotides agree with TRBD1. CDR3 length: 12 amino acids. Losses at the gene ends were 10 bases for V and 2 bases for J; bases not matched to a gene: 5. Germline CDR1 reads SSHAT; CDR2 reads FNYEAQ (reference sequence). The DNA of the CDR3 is TGTGCCATCAGAGACAGGGCCTACGAGCAGTACTTC. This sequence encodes CAIRDRAYEQYF.

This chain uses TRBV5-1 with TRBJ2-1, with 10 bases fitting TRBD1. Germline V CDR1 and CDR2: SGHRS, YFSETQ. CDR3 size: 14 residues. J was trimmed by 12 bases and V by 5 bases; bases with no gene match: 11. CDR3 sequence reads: CASRAGTGDSGQFF. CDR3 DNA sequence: TGCGCCAGCAGGGCCGGGACAGGGGATTCGGGGCAGTTCTTC.

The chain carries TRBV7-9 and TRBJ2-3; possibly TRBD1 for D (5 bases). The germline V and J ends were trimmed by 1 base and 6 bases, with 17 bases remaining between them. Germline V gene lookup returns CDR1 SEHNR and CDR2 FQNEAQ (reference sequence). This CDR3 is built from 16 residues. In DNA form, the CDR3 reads TGTGCCAGCAGCTTAGGGACACTACCCCAAGGGGATACGCAGTATTTT. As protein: CASSLGTLPQGDTQYF.

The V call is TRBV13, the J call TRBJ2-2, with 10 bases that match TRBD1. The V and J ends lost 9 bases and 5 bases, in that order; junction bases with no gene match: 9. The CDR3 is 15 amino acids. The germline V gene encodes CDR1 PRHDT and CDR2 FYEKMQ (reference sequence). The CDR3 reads CASTPGQGWTGELFF. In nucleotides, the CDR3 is TGTGCCAGTACCCCGGGACAGGGGTGGACCGGGGAGCTGTTTTTT.

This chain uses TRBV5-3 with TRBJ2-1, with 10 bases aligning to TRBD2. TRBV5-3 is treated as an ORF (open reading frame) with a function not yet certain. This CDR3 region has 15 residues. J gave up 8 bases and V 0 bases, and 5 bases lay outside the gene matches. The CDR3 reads CARSLALAGMDEQFF. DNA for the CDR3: TGTGCCAGAAGCTTGGCACTAGCGGGGATGGATGAGCAGTTCTTC.

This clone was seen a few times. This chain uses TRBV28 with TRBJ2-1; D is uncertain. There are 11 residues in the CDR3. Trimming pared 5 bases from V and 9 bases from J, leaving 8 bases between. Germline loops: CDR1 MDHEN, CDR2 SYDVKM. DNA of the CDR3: TGTGCCAGCAGTGGTTCGGGTGAGCAGTTCTTC. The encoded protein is CASSGSGEQFF.

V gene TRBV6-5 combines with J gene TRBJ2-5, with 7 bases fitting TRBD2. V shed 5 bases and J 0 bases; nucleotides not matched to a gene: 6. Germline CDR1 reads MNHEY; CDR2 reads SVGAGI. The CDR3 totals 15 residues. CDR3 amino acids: CASSRHAGDQETQYF. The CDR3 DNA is TGTGCCAGCAGTAGGCACGCGGGGGACCAAGAGACCCAGTACTTC.

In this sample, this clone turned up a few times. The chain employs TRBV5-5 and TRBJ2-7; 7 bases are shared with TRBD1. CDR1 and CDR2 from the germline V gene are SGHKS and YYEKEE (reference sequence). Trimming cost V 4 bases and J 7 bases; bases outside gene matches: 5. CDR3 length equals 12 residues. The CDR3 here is CASSMGQLEQYF. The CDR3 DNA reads TGTGCCAGCAGCATGGGACAGCTAGAGCAGTACTTC.